This T cell receptor (beta chain) comes out of a study of glioma-infiltrating T cells. Study conclusions and caveats: Tissue-blood divergence was below expectation in non-neoplastic patients, above in gliomas. CDR3 overlap between tissue and blood was very small.

Between the trimmed V and J ends, which lost 5 bases and 0 bases, there was a span of 18 bases. The CDR3 spans 17 residues. Germline lookup yields CDR1 SGHTA and CDR2 FQGNSA. In this sample, this clonotype turned up many times. What it binds is unknown. Using RNA template, CDR3s of TCR alpha and beta were amplified with iRepertoire arm-PCR. One-step reverse transcription and amplification started from approximately 100-400 ng of tissue mRNA or PBMC total RNA. One entry per CDR3 protein, called by TCRdb with MiXCR from the multiplex PCR reads. Of 100,000 to 150,000 distinct CDR3 sequences in the sample, about 23% are singletons; the top ten hold about 15%.

Material for sequencing was glioma tissue, nonneoplastic brain tissue, or PBMCs (not recorded which). The TCR comes from a human donor with low-grade glioma or glioblastoma, undergoing nonglioma brain surgery, or in good health (not recorded which). The chain combines TRBV7-2 with TRBJ2-3; D remains unclear. The CDR3 bases are TGTGCCAGCAGCCCACCCACTATGGGCCCGAGCACAGATACGCAGTATTTT. Its translation is CASSPPTMGPSTDTQYF.